This record covers a single TCR beta chain. Its cognate antigen is unknown. The data were taken from a study of cytomegalovirus exposure and HLA in healthy donors. Broader study findings: For most TCR sequences rarity was the rule, although some public TCRs occurred in many donors. TRBV6-2, TRBV6-3 and some other V segments were excluded as indistinguishable.

Germline-derived CDR1 and CDR2 are SGHDN and FVKESK. This CDR3 is built from 13 residues. With 4 bases removed from V and 4 bases from J, the gap between germline ends came to 10 bases. The PCR ran on 60 Vbeta and 13 Jbeta primers. Profiling relied on immunoSEQ multiplex PCR, and the TCRdb table lists in-frame clones only, not all of them. The table includes approximately 150,000 clones, around 80% detected once. This receptor was taken from a man aged 35-49 years in good health and CMV-seropositive. The rearrangement links TRBV14 to TRBJ2-5, with D uncertain. The material sequenced was PBMCs. The DNA for the CDR3 is TGTGCCAGCAGCCCAAGTGGTAGAGAGACCCAGTACTTC. Translated: CASSPSGRETQYF.